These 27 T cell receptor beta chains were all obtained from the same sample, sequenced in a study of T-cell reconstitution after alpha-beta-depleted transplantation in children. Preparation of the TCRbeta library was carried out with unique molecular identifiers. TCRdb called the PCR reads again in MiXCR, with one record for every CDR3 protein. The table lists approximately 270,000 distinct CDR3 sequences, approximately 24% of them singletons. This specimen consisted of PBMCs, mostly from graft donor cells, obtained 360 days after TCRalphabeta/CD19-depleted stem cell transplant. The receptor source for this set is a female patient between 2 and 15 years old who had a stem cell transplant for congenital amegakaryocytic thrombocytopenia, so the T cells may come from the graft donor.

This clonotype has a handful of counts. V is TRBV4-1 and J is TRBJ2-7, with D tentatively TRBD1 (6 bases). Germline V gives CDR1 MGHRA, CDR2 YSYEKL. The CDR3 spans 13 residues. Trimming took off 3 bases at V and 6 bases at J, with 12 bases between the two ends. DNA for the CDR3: TGCGCCAGCAGCCACGGTGGGGGCGGCGAGCAGTACTTC. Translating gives CASSHGGGGEQYF.

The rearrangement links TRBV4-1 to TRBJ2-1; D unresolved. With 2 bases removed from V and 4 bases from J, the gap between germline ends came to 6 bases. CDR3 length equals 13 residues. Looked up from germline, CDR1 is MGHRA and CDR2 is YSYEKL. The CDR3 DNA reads TGCGCCAGCAGCCAAAGCAGGTACAATGAGCAGTTCTTC. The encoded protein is CASSQSRYNEQFF.

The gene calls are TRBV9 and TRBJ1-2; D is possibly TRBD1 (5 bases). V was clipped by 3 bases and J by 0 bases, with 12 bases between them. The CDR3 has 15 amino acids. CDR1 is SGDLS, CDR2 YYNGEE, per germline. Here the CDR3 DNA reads TGTGCCAGCAGCGCCCGGGGGGTGACTAACTATGGCTACACCTTC. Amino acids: CASSARGVTNYGYTF.

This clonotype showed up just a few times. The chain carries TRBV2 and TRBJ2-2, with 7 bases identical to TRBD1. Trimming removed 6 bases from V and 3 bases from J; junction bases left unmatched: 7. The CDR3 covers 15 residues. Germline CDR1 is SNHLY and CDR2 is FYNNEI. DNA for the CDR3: TGTGCCAGCAGCCTCGGACAGGTTTACACCGGGGAGCTGTTTTTT. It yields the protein CASSLGQVYTGELFF.

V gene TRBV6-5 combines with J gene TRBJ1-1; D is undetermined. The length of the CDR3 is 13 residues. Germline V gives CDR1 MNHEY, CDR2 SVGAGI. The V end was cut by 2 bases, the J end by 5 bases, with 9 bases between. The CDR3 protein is CASSYLKVTEAFF. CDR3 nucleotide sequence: TGTGCCAGCAGTTACCTTAAGGTGACTGAAGCTTTCTTT.

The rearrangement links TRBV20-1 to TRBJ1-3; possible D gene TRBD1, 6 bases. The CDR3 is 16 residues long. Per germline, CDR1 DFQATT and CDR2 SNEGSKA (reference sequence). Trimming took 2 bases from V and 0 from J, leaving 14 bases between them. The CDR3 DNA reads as TGCAGTGCTAGAATCATTGGACAGAGCTCTGGAAACACCATATATTTT. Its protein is CSARIIGQSSGNTIYF.

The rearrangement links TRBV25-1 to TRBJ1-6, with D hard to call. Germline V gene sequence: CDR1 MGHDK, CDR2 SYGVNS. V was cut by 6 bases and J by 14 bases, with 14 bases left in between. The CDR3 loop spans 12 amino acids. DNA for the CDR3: TGTGCCAGCAGGGGCGCTGGGTCGGCCCTCCACTTT. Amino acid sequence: CASRGAGSALHF.

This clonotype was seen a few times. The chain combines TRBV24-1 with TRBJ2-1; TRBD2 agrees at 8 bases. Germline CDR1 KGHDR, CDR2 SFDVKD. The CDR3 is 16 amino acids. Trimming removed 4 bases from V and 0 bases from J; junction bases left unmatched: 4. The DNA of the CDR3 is TGTGCCACCAGTGAACTCGGGACTAGCTCCTACAATGAGCAGTTCTTC. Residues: CATSELGTSSYNEQFF.

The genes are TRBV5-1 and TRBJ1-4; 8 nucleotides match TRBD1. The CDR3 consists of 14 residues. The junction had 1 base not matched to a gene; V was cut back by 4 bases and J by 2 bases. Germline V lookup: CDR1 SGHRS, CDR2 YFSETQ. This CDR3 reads CASSRTGTNEKLFF. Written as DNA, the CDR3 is TGCGCCAGCAGCCGGACAGGGACTAATGAAAAACTGTTTTTT.

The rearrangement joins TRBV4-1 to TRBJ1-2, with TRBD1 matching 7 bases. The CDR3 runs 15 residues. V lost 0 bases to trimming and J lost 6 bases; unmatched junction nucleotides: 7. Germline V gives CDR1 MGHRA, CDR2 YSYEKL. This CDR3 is CASSQDSGGYNGYTF. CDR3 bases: TGCGCCAGCAGCCAAGATTCAGGGGGGTATAATGGCTACACCTTC.

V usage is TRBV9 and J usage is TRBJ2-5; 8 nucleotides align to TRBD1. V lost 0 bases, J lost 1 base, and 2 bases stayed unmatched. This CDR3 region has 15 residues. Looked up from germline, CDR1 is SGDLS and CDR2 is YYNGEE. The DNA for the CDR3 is TGTGCCAGCAGCGTAGAGGGACAGGTCCAAGAGACCCAGTACTTC. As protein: CASSVEGQVQETQYF.

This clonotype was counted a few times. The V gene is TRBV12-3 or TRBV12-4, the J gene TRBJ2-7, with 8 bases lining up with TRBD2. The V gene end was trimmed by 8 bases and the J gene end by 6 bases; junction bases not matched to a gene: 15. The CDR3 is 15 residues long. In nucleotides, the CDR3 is TGTGCCAGCGCTCGTAGCGGGAAGCTAACGGGCGAGCAGTACTTC. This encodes CASARSGKLTGEQYF.

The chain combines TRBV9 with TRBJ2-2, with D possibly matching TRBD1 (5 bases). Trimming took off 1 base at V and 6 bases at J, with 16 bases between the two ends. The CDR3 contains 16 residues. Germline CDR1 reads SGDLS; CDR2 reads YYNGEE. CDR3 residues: CASSVPPPREPGELFF. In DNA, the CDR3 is TGTGCCAGCAGCGTACCGCCACCCAGGGAACCCGGGGAGCTGTTTTTT.

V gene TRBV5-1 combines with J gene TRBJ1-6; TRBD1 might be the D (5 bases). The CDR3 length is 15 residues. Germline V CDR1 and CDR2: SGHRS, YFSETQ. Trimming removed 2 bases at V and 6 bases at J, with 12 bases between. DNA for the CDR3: TGCGCCAGCAGCTTAAGGTTTAGGGGTAATTCACCCCTCCACTTT. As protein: CASSLRFRGNSPLHF.

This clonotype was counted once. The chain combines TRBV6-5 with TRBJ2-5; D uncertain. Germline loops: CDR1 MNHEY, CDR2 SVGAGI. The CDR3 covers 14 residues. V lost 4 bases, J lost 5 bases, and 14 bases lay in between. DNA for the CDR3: TGTGCCAGCAGTTGGTTCGCTAGTACGGAGACCCAGTACTTC. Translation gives CASSWFASTETQYF.

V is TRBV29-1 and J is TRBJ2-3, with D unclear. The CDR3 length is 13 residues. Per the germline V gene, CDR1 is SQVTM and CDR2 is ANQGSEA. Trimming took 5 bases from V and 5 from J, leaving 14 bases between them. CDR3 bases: TGCAGCGTTACGCGAAGGGCCGAAGATACGCAGTATTTT. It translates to CSVTRRAEDTQYF.

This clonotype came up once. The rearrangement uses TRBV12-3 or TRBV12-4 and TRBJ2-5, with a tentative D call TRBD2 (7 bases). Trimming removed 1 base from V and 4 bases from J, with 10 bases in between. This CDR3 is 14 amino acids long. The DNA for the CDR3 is TGTGCCAGCAGTTTAGGCGGGGGCTCAGAGACCCAGTACTTC. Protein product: CASSLGGGSETQYF.

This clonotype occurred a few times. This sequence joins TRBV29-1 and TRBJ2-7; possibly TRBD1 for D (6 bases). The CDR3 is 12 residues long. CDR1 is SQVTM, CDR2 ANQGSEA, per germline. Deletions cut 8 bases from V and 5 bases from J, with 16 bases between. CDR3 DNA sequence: TGCAGCATACTACAGGGTGCCCACGAGCAGTACTTC. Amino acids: CSILQGAHEQYF.

CDR3 protein: CASSRYGTGGTDTQYF. CDR3 in DNA: TGCGCCAGCAGCCGCTACGGGACAGGGGGGACAGATACGCAGTATTTT. The chain has TRBV4-1 and TRBJ2-3; the match to TRBD1 covers 11 bases. After removal of 4 bases from V and 3 bases from J, the junction contained 6 bases not matched to a gene. Germline V gives CDR1 MGHRA, CDR2 YSYEKL. The length of the CDR3 is 16 residues.

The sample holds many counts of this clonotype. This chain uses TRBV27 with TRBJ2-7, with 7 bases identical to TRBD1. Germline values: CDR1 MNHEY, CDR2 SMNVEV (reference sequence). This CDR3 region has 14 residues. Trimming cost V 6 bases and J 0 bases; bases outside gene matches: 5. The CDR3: CASSRQGGSYEQYF. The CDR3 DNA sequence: TGTGCCAGCAGCCGACAGGGCGGCTCCTACGAGCAGTACTTC.

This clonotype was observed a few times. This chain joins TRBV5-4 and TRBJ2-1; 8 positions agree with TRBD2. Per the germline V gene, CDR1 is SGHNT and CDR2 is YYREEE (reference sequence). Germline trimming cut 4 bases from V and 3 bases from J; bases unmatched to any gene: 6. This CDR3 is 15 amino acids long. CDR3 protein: CASSQLAAHYNEQFF. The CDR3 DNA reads TGTGCCAGCAGCCAACTAGCGGCACACTACAATGAGCAGTTCTTC.

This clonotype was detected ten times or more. The CDR3 region is CASSDVREKLFF. DNA for the CDR3: TGTGCCAGCAGTGACGTTCGGGAAAAACTGTTTTTT. The V and J genes are TRBV12-3 or TRBV12-4 and TRBJ1-4; D ambiguous. The CDR3 is 12 residues long. With 5 bases removed from V and 8 bases from J, the gap between germline ends came to 9 bases.

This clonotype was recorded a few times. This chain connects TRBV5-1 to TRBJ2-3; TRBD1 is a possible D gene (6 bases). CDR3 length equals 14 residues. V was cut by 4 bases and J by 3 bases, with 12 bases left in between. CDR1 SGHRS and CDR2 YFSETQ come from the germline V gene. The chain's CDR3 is CASSATRGTDTQYF. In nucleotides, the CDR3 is TGCGCCAGCAGCGCAACCAGGGGAACAGATACGCAGTATTTT.

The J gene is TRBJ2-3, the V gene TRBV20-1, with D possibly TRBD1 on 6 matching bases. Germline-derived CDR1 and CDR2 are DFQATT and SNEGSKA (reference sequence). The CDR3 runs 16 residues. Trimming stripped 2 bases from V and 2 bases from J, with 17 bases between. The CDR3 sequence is CSARPSGVFDTDTQYF. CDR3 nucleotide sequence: TGCAGTGCTAGACCCTCAGGGGTCTTTGACACAGATACGCAGTATTTT.

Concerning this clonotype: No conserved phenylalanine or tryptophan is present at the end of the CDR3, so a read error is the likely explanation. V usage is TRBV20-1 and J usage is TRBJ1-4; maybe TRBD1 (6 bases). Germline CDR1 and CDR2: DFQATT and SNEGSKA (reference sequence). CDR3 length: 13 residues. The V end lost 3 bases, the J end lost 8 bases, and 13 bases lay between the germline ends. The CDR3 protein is CSASEQGLEKLFC. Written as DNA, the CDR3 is TGCAGTGCTAGTGAACAGGGCTTGGAAAAACTGTTTTGT.

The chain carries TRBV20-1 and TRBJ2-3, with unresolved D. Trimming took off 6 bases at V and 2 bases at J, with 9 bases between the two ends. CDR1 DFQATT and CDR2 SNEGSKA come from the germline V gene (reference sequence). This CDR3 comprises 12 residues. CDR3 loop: CSATRNTDTQYF. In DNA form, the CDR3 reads TGCAGTGCCACGAGGAACACAGATACGCAGTATTTT.

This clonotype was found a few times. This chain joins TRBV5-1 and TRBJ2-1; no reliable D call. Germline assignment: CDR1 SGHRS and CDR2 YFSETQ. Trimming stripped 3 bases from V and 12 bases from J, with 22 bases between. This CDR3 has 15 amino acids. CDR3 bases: TGCGCCAGCAGCTCTGCCGGCCGGACCACAGCTGGGCAGTTCTTC. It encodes CASSSAGRTTAGQFF.